One T cell receptor (beta chain) is described in this entry. Antigen unknown. Profiling relied on immunoSEQ multiplex PCR, and the TCRdb table lists in-frame clones only, not all of them. The sample holds 80,000 or so clones; 60% to 85% are singletons and the top ten take approximately 24%. The sample belongs to a study of radiotherapy plus CTLA-4 blockade in lung cancer. Broader study findings: Blood-borne expansion of tumor-derived TCR clones followed radiotherapy plus ipilimumab. Among reported predictors of response, early blood T cell clone dynamics with interferon-beta performed best.

CDR1 and CDR2 (germline): SGHRS, YFSETQ. This CDR3 contains 16 residues. The junction had 5 bases not matched to a gene; V was cut back by 2 bases and J by 0 bases. V gene TRBV5-1 combines with J gene TRBJ1-1; 9 positions agree with TRBD1. The TCR comes from a human donor with non-small cell lung cancer whose response to radiotherapy plus ipilimumab could not be evaluated. Some clones in this sample may be carry-over from other donors' samples. The specimen comprised peripheral blood, sampled from a patient treated with radiotherapy plus ipilimumab. CDR3 amino acids: CASSFGTGTMNTEAFF. Written as DNA, the CDR3 is TGCGCCAGCAGCTTCGGGACAGGGACCATGAACACTGAAGCTTTCTTT.